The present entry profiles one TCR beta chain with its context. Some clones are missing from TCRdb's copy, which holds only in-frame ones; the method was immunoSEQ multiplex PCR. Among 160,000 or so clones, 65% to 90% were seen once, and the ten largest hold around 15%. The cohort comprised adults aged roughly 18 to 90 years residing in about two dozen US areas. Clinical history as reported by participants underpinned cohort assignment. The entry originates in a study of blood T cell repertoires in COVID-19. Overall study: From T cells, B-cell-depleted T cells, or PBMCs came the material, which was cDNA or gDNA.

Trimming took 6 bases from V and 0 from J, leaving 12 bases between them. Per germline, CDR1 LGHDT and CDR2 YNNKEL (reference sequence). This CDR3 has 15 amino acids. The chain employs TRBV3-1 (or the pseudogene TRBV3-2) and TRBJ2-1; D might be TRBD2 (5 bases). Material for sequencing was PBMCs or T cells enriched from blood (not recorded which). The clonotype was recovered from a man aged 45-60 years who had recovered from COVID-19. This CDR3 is CASSPSLASYNEQFF. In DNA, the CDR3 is TGTGCCAGCAGTCCTAGCCTCGCCTCCTACAATGAGCAGTTCTTC.